Presented here are 27 T cell receptor beta chains from one specimen sequenced in a study of Ad26.COV2.S vaccination and SARS-CoV-2 variants. The repertoire was sequenced with immunoSEQ multiplex PCR; TCRdb's copy has only in-frame clones and lacks some. The sample shows 200,000 to 250,000 clones, roughly 90% of them seen only once. Specified treatment: around 19 received Ad26.COV2.S at low or high dose, single or two shots; several received placebo; per-sample allocation not given. The investigators took samples on day 63 after the first vaccine or placebo injection. This specimen consisted of peripheral blood, obtained in a trial of Ad26.COV2.S vaccine versus placebo. Source of these receptors: a person between 18 and 59 years old who received the Ad26.COV2.S COVID-19 vaccine or a placebo.

The chain uses TRBV29-1 and TRBJ2-1; D is unclear. Trimming took 5 bases from V and 5 from J, leaving 4 bases between them. Germline values: CDR1 SQVTM, CDR2 ANQGSEA. CDR3 size: 10 residues. The CDR3 bases are TGCAGCGTTAGGGACAATGAGCAGTTCTTC. It encodes CSVRDNEQFF.

V usage is TRBV6-5 and J usage is TRBJ1-2; tentatively, D is TRBD1 (5 bases). V was shortened by 2 bases and J by 8 bases, with 12 bases between the two germline ends. This CDR3 has 13 residues. Germline V CDR1 and CDR2: MNHEY, SVGAGI. CDR3 sequence: CASSYVGVTGYTF. For the CDR3, the DNA is TGTGCCAGCAGTTACGTGGGGGTAACGGGCTACACCTTC.

This rearrangement joins TRBV13 to TRBJ2-6, with D uncertain. Germline loops: CDR1 PRHDT, CDR2 FYEKMQ (reference sequence). This CDR3 has 18 amino acids. V lost 1 base and J lost 0, with 13 bases in between. The DNA for the CDR3 is TGTGCCAGCAGCTTAGAGGGCAGAGAAAGCTCTGGGGCCAACGTCCTGACTTTC. This encodes CASSLEGRESSGANVLTF.

The genes are TRBV2 and TRBJ2-7; 9 bases match TRBD2. The CDR3 covers 15 residues. V trimming: 6 bases; J trimming: 0 bases; junction bases outside the gene matches: 6. Germline CDR1 is SNHLY and CDR2 is FYNNEI. The CDR3: CASSGREGGSYEQYF. CDR3 coding DNA: TGTGCCAGCAGCGGGCGGGAGGGGGGCTCCTACGAGCAGTACTTC.

V is TRBV5-1 and J is TRBJ2-2, with D perhaps TRBD2 (6 bases). Trimming removed 0 bases at V and 1 base at J, with 7 bases between. CDR3 length: 15 amino acids. The germline CDR1 and CDR2 sequences are SGHRS and YFSETQ. CDR3 amino acids: CASSLGRVNTGELFF. CDR3 in DNA: TGCGCCAGCAGCTTGGGGAGGGTGAACACCGGGGAGCTGTTTTTT.

V gene TRBV25-1 combines with J gene TRBJ2-7; 10 bases line up with TRBD1. This CDR3 is built from 16 residues. The ends lost 2 bases at V and 2 bases at J; junction bases unmatched: 6. The germline CDR1 and CDR2 sequences are MGHDK and SYGVNS. Here the CDR3 reads CASSEGTGTGAYEQYF. CDR3 nucleotide sequence: TGTGCCAGCAGTGAAGGGACCGGGACAGGGGCCTACGAGCAGTACTTC.

The V and J genes are TRBV30 and TRBJ2-2; the D call may be TRBD1 or TRBD2 (6 bases each). The length of the CDR3 is 14 residues. Germline loops: CDR1 GTSNPN, CDR2 SVGIG (reference sequence). V was clipped by 3 bases and J by 3 bases, with 11 bases between them. The CDR3 DNA reads TGTGCCTGGAGACGAGGGGGGCACACCGGGGAGCTGTTTTTT. Residues: CAWRRGGHTGELFF.

The chain is built from TRBV27 and TRBJ2-5, with 7 positions matching TRBD2. After removal of 4 bases from V and 6 bases from J, the junction contained 11 bases not matched to a gene. CDR3 length equals 15 residues. Germline CDR1 reads MNHEY; CDR2 reads SMNVEV (reference sequence). The CDR3 coding sequence is TGTGCCAGCAGTTCCGGACTAGGAGGAATACAGACCCAGTACTTC. Translating gives CASSSGLGGIQTQYF.

This chain uses TRBV25-1 with TRBJ2-7; no definite D call. The germline V gene encodes CDR1 MGHDK and CDR2 SYGVNS. This CDR3 spans 12 amino acids. Trimming cost V 2 bases and J 2 bases, with 4 bases left between them. The CDR3 region has the DNA TGTGCCAGCAGTGAACGGACCTACGAGCAGTACTTC. This gives the protein CASSERTYEQYF.

The chain couples TRBV7-9 to TRBJ1-1; tentatively, D is TRBD1 (5 bases). V was cut by 7 bases and J by 4 bases, with 10 bases left in between. Germline loops: CDR1 SEHNR, CDR2 FQNEAQ (reference sequence). This CDR3 has 12 amino acids. Written as DNA, the CDR3 is TGTGCCAGCAACCCAGGGACCACTGAAGCTTTCTTT. The encoded protein is CASNPGTTEAFF.

The genes are TRBV28 and TRBJ1-4; D is ambiguous. CDR3 length equals 16 residues. Trimming pared 4 bases from V and 7 bases from J, leaving 19 bases between. In germline, CDR1 is MDHEN, CDR2 SYDVKM. For the CDR3, the DNA is TGTGCCAGCAGTTCCCTTAACCTCTTTTCGGGTGAAAAACTGTTTTTT. Amino acid sequence: CASSSLNLFSGEKLFF. The complete variable domain, with remaining parts taken from reference TRBV28 and TRBJ1-4, reads DVKVTQSSRYLVKRTGEKVFLECVQDMDHENMFWYRQDPGLGLRLIYFSYDVKMKEKGDIPEGYSVSREKKERFSLILESASTNQTSMYLCASSSLNLFSGEKLFFGSGTQLSVL.

This chain connects TRBV6-1 to TRBJ2-7, with D maybe TRBD1 (5 bases). Germline CDR1 is MNHNS and CDR2 is SASEGT. Trimming pared 1 base from V and 4 bases from J, leaving 11 bases between. The CDR3 is made up of 14 amino acids. CDR3 loop: CASSEVTAVYEQYF. Here the CDR3 DNA reads TGTGCCAGCAGTGAAGTGACAGCCGTTTACGAGCAGTACTTC.

This clone was picked up one time. The V call is TRBV12-3 or TRBV12-4, the J call TRBJ1-1; perhaps TRBD1 as D (6 bases). Between the trimmed V and J ends, which lost 5 bases and 8 bases, there was a span of 15 bases. CDR3 length equals 13 residues. The CDR3 DNA reads as TGTGCCAGCAGTCGAGGGGGGGACAAAGAAGCTTTCTTT. Translation: CASSRGGDKEAFF.

The V call is TRBV13, the J call TRBJ2-4, with TRBD1 identical over 9 bases. With 6 bases clipped from V and 5 bases from J, the junction kept 5 bases outside the gene matches. The length of the CDR3 is 14 residues. Per germline, CDR1 PRHDT and CDR2 FYEKMQ (reference sequence). This CDR3 is CASRLTGGENIQYF. In DNA, the CDR3 is TGTGCCAGCAGACTGACAGGGGGAGAAAACATTCAGTACTTC. The variable domain in full, with the rest retrieved from reference TRBV13 and TRBJ2-4, is AAGVIQSPRHLIKEKRETATLKCYPIPRHDTVYWYQQGPGQDPQFLISFYEKMQSDKGSIPDRFSAQQFSDYHSELNMSSLELGDSALYFCASRLTGGENIQYFGAGTRLSVL.

The rearrangement joins TRBV28 to TRBJ2-3; D gene uncertain. CDR1 is MDHEN, CDR2 SYDVKM, per germline. V was trimmed by 2 bases and J by 8 bases, leaving 5 bases between them. CDR3 length: 11 residues. The CDR3 loop is CASSLAPTQYF. CDR3 DNA sequence: TGTGCCAGCAGTTTAGCCCCTACGCAGTATTTT.

The chain joins TRBV28 to TRBJ1-4; weak D call: TRBD1 (5 bases). Germline V lookup: CDR1 MDHEN, CDR2 SYDVKM. The CDR3 sequence is 14 residues long. The V end was cut by 7 bases, the J end by 0 bases, with 9 bases between. The DNA for the CDR3 is TGTGCCAGCATCCAGGGTTCAACTAATGAAAAACTGTTTTTT. Its protein is CASIQGSTNEKLFF. Based on the CDR3 plus reference TRBV28 and TRBJ1-4, the full variable domain is DVKVTQSSRYLVKRTGEKVFLECVQDMDHENMFWYRQDPGLGLRLIYFSYDVKMKEKGDIPEGYSVSREKKERFSLILESASTNQTSMYLCASIQGSTNEKLFFGSGTQLSVL.

In this sample, this clone turned up once. The chain joins TRBV10-1 to TRBJ2-3; TRBD1 agrees at 7 bases. The germline V gene has CDR1 WNHNN and CDR2 SYGVQD (reference sequence). Unmatched junction bases numbered 2, after V lost 3 bases and J lost 2 bases. The CDR3 runs to 14 residues. The DNA of the CDR3 is TGCGCCAGCAGTGACAGGGGGTACACAGATACGCAGTATTTT. Its translation is CASSDRGYTDTQYF.

This clone came up a few times. This sequence joins TRBV28 and TRBJ2-7; 9 bases map to TRBD2. The J segment lost 4 bases and the V segment lost 7 bases, leaving 14 bases of the junction unmatched. CDR3 length: 16 amino acids. Germline values: CDR1 MDHEN, CDR2 SYDVKM. The CDR3 loop is CASTPTGLAGKYEQYF. The DNA for the CDR3 is TGTGCCAGCACCCCAACGGGGCTAGCGGGAAAATACGAGCAGTACTTC.

This clone was found once. V and J are TRBV7-2 and TRBJ2-7, with D unclear. CDR1 and CDR2 from the germline V gene are SGHTA and FQGNSA. The CDR3 extends over 12 amino acids. V dropped 5 bases and J dropped 7 bases, with 12 bases sitting between them. CDR3 residues: CASSPPVGEQYF. The CDR3 DNA is TGTGCCAGCAGCCCGCCCGTGGGTGAGCAGTACTTC.

J is TRBJ2-1 and V is TRBV7-2, with 8 positions matching TRBD1. Germline V lookup: CDR1 SGHTA, CDR2 FQGNSA. Unmatched junction bases numbered 3, after V lost 2 bases and J lost 3 bases. CDR3 size: 15 residues. CDR3: CASSLRQGSYNEQFF. The CDR3 bases are TGTGCCAGCAGCTTACGACAGGGGAGCTACAATGAGCAGTTCTTC.

This chain connects TRBV28 to TRBJ2-6, with 7 bases fitting TRBD1. With 4 bases clipped from V and 0 bases from J, the junction kept 6 bases outside the gene matches. The CDR3 has 17 amino acids. Germline V CDR1 and CDR2: MDHEN, SYDVKM. As DNA, the CDR3 is TGTGCCAGCAGTTGGGGACAGAGAATCTCTGGGGCCAACGTCCTGACTTTC. As protein: CASSWGQRISGANVLTF. The full variable domain, completed using reference TRBV28 and TRBJ2-6, is DVKVTQSSRYLVKRTGEKVFLECVQDMDHENMFWYRQDPGLGLRLIYFSYDVKMKEKGDIPEGYSVSREKKERFSLILESASTNQTSMYLCASSWGQRISGANVLTFGAGSRLTVL.

The chain has TRBV12-3 or TRBV12-4 and TRBJ2-5; D is uncertain. V lost 4 bases and J lost 3, with 6 bases in between. This CDR3 has 12 residues. The CDR3 protein is CASSSPEETQYF. CDR3 bases: TGTGCCAGCAGTTCCCCGGAAGAGACCCAGTACTTC.

This clone was detected only once. The CDR3 loop is CSGVAGGGYNEQFF. In DNA, the CDR3 is TGCAGCGGAGTAGCGGGAGGGGGTTACAATGAGCAGTTCTTC. The chain is built from TRBV29-1 and TRBJ2-1, with 11 bases matching TRBD2. Looked up from germline, CDR1 is SQVTM and CDR2 is ANQGSEA. There are 14 residues in the CDR3. The V gene end was trimmed by 7 bases and the J gene end by 4 bases; junction bases not matched to a gene: 6.

V usage is TRBV5-1 and J usage is TRBJ1-1, with D uncertain. The CDR3 extends over 14 amino acids. Between the trimmed V and J ends, which lost 3 bases and 6 bases, there was a span of 15 bases. Germline values: CDR1 SGHRS, CDR2 YFSETQ. This CDR3 is CASSSVIQTPEAFF. CDR3 sequence (DNA): TGCGCCAGCAGCTCCGTCATACAGACGCCTGAAGCTTTCTTT.

The rearrangement joins TRBV7-4 to TRBJ2-4; possibly TRBD1 or TRBD2 for D (5 bases each). V was shortened by 5 bases and J by 1 base, with 15 bases between the two germline ends. Looked up from germline, CDR1 is SGHVT and CDR2 is SQSDAQ. The CDR3 totals 16 residues. CDR3 bases: TGTGCCAGCAGCGTCGGGGCGCGTAGGGCCAAAAACATTCAGTACTTC. This translates into CASSVGARRAKNIQYF.

The chain combines TRBV5-1 with TRBJ2-7; D is ambiguous. With 5 bases removed from V and 0 bases from J, the gap between germline ends came to 9 bases. The CDR3 sequence is 13 residues long. Germline CDR1 SGHRS, CDR2 YFSETQ. The CDR3 loop reads CASRVTSSYEQYF. DNA of the CDR3: TGCGCCAGCAGGGTAACGTCCTCCTACGAGCAGTACTTC.

The rearrangement joins TRBV5-1 to TRBJ1-4; unclear D gene. Germline assignment: CDR1 SGHRS and CDR2 YFSETQ. CDR3 size: 12 residues. The V end was cut by 0 bases, the J end by 10 bases, with 7 bases between. CDR3 nucleotides: TGCGCCAGCAGCTTGGATGCCGGAAAACTGTTTTTT. It translates to CASSLDAGKLFF.